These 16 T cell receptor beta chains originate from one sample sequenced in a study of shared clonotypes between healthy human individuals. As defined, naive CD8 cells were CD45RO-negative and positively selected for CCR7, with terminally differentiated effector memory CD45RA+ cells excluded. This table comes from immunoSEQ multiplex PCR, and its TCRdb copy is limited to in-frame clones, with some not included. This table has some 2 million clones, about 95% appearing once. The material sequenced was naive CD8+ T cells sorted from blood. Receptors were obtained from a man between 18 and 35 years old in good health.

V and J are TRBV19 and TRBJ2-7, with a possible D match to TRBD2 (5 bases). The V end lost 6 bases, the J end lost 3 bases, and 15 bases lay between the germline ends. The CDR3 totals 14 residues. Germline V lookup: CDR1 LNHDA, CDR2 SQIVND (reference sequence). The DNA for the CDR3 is TGTGCCAGTAGCTTTGGCCCGGCGGGCTACGAGCAGTACTTC. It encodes CASSFGPAGYEQYF.

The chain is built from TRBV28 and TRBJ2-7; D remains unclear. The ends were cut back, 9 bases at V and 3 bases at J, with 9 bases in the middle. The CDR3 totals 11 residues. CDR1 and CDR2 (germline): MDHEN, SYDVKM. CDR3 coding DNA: TGTGCCAGTGTGGGAAACTACGAGCAGTACTTC. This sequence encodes CASVGNYEQYF.

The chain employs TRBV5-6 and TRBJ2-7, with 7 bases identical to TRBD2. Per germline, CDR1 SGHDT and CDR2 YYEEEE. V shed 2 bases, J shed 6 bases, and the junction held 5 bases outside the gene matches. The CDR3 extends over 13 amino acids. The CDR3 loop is CASSFLTGGEQYF. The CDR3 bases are TGTGCCAGCAGCTTTTTGACGGGGGGCGAGCAGTACTTC.

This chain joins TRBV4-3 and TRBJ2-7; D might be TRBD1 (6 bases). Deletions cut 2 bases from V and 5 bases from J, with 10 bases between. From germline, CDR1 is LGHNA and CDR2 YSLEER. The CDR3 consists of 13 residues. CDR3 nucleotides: TGCGCCAGCAGCCAATTCAGGGGCCACGAGCAGTACTTC. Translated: CASSQFRGHEQYF.

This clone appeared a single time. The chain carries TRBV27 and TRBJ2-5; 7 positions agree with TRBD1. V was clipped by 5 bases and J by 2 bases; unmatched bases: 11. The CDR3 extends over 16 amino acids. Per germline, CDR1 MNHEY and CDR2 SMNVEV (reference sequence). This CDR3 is CASSPGTGTAQETQYF. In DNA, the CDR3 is TGTGCCAGCAGTCCCGGAACCGGGACAGCACAAGAGACCCAGTACTTC.

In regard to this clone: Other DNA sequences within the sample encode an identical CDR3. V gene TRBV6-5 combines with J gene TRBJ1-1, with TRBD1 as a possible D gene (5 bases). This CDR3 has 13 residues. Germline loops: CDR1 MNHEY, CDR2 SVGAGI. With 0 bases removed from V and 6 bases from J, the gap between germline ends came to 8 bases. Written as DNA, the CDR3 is TGTGCCAGCAGTTACTCAGGGGCAGCTGAAGCTTTCTTT. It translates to CASSYSGAAEAFF.

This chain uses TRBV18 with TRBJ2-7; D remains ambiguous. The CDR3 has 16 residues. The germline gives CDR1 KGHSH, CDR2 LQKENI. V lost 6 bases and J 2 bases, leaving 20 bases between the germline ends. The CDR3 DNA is TGTGCCAGCTCCATAACCACGGCCCAGGCTCCCTACGAGCAGTACTTC. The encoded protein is CASSITTAQAPYEQYF. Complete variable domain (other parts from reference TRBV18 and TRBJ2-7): NAGVMQNPRHLVRRRGQEARLRCSPMKGHSHVYWYRQLPEEGLKFMVYLQKENIIDESGMPKERFSAEFPKEGPSILRIQQVVRGDSAAYFCASSITTAQAPYEQYFGPGTRLTVT.

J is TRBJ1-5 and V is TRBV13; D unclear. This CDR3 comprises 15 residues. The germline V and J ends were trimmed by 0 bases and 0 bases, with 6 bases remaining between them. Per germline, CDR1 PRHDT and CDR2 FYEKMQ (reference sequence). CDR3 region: CASSLGGHSNQPQHF. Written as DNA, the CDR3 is TGTGCCAGCAGCTTAGGGGGTCATAGCAATCAGCCCCAGCATTTT.

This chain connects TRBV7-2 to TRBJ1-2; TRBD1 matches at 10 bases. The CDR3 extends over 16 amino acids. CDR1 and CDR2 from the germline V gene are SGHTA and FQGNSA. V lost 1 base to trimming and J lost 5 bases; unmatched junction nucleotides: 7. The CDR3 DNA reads TGTGCCAGCAGCTTAGGAGGACAGGGGGTTATATATGGCTACACCTTC. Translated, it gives CASSLGGQGVIYGYTF.

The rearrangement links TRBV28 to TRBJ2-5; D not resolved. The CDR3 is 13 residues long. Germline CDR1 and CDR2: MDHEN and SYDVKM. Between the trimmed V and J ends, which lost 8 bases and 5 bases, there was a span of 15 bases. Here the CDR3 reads CASWNVKTETQYF. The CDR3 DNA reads TGTGCCAGCTGGAATGTAAAAACGGAGACCCAGTACTTC.

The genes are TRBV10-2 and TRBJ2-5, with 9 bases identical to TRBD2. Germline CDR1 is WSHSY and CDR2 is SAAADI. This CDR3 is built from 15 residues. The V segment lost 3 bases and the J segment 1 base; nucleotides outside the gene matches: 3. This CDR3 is CASSDPAGGQETQYF. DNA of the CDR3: TGCGCCAGCAGTGACCCAGCGGGGGGCCAAGAGACCCAGTACTTC.

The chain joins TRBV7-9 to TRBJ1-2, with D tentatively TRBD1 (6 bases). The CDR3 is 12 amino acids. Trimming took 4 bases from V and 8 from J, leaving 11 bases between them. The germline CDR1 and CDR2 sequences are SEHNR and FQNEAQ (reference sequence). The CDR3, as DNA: TGTGCCAGCAGCTCCCCCGGACAGGGCTACACCTTC. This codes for CASSSPGQGYTF.

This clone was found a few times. CDR3 coding DNA: TGCGCCAGCAGCCCTCTTCTCGGGAACTATGGCTACACCTTC. This gives the protein CASSPLLGNYGYTF. The chain recombines TRBV4-1 with TRBJ1-2; no firm D call. This CDR3 is 14 amino acids long. V lost 4 bases and J lost 2, with 11 bases in between. The germline V gene has CDR1 MGHRA and CDR2 YSYEKL.

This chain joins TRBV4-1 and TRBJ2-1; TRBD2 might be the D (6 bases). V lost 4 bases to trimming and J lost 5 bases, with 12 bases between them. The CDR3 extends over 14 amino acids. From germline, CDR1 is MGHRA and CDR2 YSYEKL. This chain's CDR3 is CASSPSASDNEQFF. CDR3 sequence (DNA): TGCGCCAGCAGCCCCTCGGCTAGCGACAATGAGCAGTTCTTC.

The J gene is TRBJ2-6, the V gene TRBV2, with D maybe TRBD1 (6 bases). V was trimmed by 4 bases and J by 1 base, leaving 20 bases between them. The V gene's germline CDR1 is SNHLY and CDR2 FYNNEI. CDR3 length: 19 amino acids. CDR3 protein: CASSGGPGQKGSGANVLTF. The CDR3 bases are TGTGCCAGCAGTGGAGGTCCGGGACAAAAAGGTTCTGGGGCCAACGTCCTGACTTTC.

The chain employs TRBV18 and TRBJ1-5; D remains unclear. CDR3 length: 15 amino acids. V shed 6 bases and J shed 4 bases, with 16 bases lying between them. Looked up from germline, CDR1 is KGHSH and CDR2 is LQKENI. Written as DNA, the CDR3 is TGTGCCAGCTCTCCAACAACCGGGGAGAATCAGCCCCAGCATTTT. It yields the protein CASSPTTGENQPQHF.